This is a list of T cell receptor beta chains from one sample in a study of blood T cell repertoires in COVID-19. The data were produced by immunoSEQ multiplex PCR, yet TCRdb's version contains in-frame clones alone and is incomplete. The data contain around 180,000 clones, 79% of them singletons. The sample was peripheral blood. These receptors were collected from a man in his sixties with active or convalescent COVID-19. Both conserved end residues are part of each CDR3.

V gene: TRBV7-2
CDR3 protein: CASSFNGNPNEQYF

V gene: TRBV3-1/TRBV3-2
CDR3 protein: CASSWDRDQPQHF

V gene: TRBV3-1/TRBV3-2
CDR3 protein: CASSQASTLTDTQYF

V gene: TRBV11-2
CDR3 protein: CASSLDDGTGAEQYF

V gene: TRBV28
CDR3 protein: CASSLREGRRETQYF

V gene: TRBV5-1
CDR3 protein: CASSLEQGLSGANVLTF

V gene: TRBV19
CDR3 protein: CASSTGQISSYNEQFF

V gene: TRBV27
CDR3 protein: CASSFQIDNSPLHF

V gene: TRBV5-1
CDR3 protein: CASRKGEPAEAFF

V gene: TRBV5-1
CDR3 protein: CASSLDLQGADLWAKNIQYF

V gene: TRBV6-5
CDR3 protein: CASSPGPGRDIQYF

V gene: TRBV11-2
CDR3 protein: CASSLSSGSTYEQYF

V gene: TRBV6-4
CDR3 protein: CAIHSYLGDGELFF

V gene: TRBV9
CDR3 protein: CASSPQGLTGDEQFF

V gene: TRBV6-2/TRBV6-3
CDR3 protein: CASSDGSNSYEQYF

V gene: TRBV7-8
CDR3 protein: CASSLGRGRRYNEQFF

V gene: TRBV5-4
CDR3 protein: CASSLGDEQYF

V gene: TRBV5-5
CDR3 protein: CASSWSRLGGYGYTF

V gene: TRBV5-4
CDR3 protein: CASSLIFAGPNEAFF

V gene: TRBV10-3
CDR3 protein: CAISASVRYNEQFF

V gene: TRBV2
CDR3 protein: CASSVGGAQETQYF

V gene: TRBV10-3
CDR3 protein: CAISDGVGVQPQHF

V gene: TRBV29-1
CDR3 protein: CSVDGQSSGNTIYF

V gene: TRBV6-6
CDR3 protein: CASRPGTGYTEAFF

V gene: TRBV6-2/TRBV6-3
CDR3 protein: CASSSDTGRGYTF

V gene: TRBV3-1/TRBV3-2
CDR3 protein: CASIDPGNTEAFF

V gene: TRBV27
CDR3 protein: CASSLSGGGQPQHF

V gene: TRBV5-1
CDR3 protein: CASSLDSLKNSPLHF

V gene: TRBV18
CDR3 protein: CASSPSAGGNNEQFF

V gene: TRBV3-1/TRBV3-2
CDR3 protein: CASSLTGQINQPQHF

V gene: TRBV7-9
CDR3 protein: CASSLDRGQYF

V gene: TRBV7-2
CDR3 protein: CASSSNRVSEQYF

V gene: TRBV5-1
CDR3 protein: CASYAGLDSTGELFF

V gene: TRBV3-1/TRBV3-2
CDR3 protein: CASSRGGAMNTEAFF

V gene: TRBV20-1
CDR3 protein: CSAREVKGAFF

V gene: TRBV28
CDR3 protein: CASSLDGRLYGYTF

V gene: TRBV10-3
CDR3 protein: CAISGGRSYGYTF

V gene: TRBV5-6
CDR3 protein: CASSSQPTGVEQYF

V gene: TRBV7-2
CDR3 protein: CASSFRGGAGQPQHF

V gene: TRBV3-1/TRBV3-2
CDR3 protein: CASSPSTYTDTQYF

V gene: TRBV6-5
CDR3 protein: CASSSRGIGVEKLFF

V gene: TRBV4-1
CDR3 protein: CASSHMTKREGLNEQFF

V gene: TRBV7-9
CDR3 protein: CASSLAGGPAQETQYF

V gene: TRBV2
CDR3 protein: CASSEEQEGEKLFF